Reported below is one T cell receptor (beta chain). The entry originates in a study of blood T cell repertoires in COVID-19. Across the whole study: Symptom resolution, clearance, or two negative PCRs marked donors in Cohort 3 as recovered. The analysed material was cDNA or gDNA that came from T cells, B-cell-depleted T cells, or PBMCs.

Method: immunoSEQ multiplex PCR; TCRdb's copy keeps in-frame clones and lacks some. This sample has roughly 150,000 clones, with over 75% found just once. This TCR derives from a man aged 50-60 years in a cohort exposed to, infected with or recovered from COVID-19 (not recorded which). Material for sequencing was PBMCs or T cells enriched from blood (not recorded which).

Here the CDR3 reads CATSRPRGGYSNQPQHF. CDR3 coding DNA: TGTGCCACCAGCAGACCTCGCGGGGGATATAGCAATCAGCCCCAGCATTTT. The rearrangement joins TRBV15 to TRBJ1-5; maybe TRBD1 (5 bases). Trimming stripped 2 bases from V and 0 bases from J, with 14 bases between. The CDR3 has 17 residues. CDR1 and CDR2 from the germline V gene are LNHNV and YYDKDF (reference sequence).